The next 18 T cell receptor beta chains were all read from a single sample in a study of blood T cells in healthy people across ages. The authors ran a second PCR of about 6 to 11 cycles using a sample-barcoded 5' primer and a J-beta primer mix. TCRdb re-analysed the 5' RACE reads in MiXCR, keeping a single row per CDR3 protein. The sample shows around 900,000 distinct CDR3 sequences, roughly 51% of them seen only once. What was sequenced was blood. The receptor set was obtained from a woman aged 60-75 years in good health.

This clonotype was observed a handful of times. J is TRBJ2-5 and V is TRBV28, with D maybe TRBD2 (6 bases). The tail of the sequence fits TRBJ2-7 better, so the J call may be wrong. Germline V gene lookup returns CDR1 MDHEN and CDR2 SYDVKM. The CDR3 contains 16 residues. CDR3 DNA sequence: TGTGCCAGCAGTTCCCCGATTAGCGGTAACTCCTACGAGCAGTACTTC. Its translation is CASSSPISGNSYEQYF.

The chain uses TRBV20-1 and TRBJ2-7, with D possibly matching TRBD1 (5 bases). The V gene lost 6 bases and the J gene lost 9 bases, with 15 bases spanning the gap. Germline V gene sequence: CDR1 DFQATT, CDR2 SNEGSKA (reference sequence). The CDR3 is 11 residues long. DNA for the CDR3: TGCAGTGCAAACCCTGGGCAGGGGCAGTACTTC. Protein product: CSANPGQGQYF.

The genes are TRBV7-9 and TRBJ2-5; possible D gene TRBD2, 6 bases. Trimming removed 1 base from V and 1 base from J, with 16 bases in between. The CDR3 has 17 amino acids. Germline V gene lookup returns CDR1 SEHNR and CDR2 FQNEAQ (reference sequence). The CDR3 is CASSLVVAEAFQETQYF. Here the CDR3 DNA reads TGTGCCAGCAGCTTAGTCGTAGCGGAAGCCTTCCAAGAGACCCAGTACTTC.

Only a few counts were recorded for this clonotype. The genes are TRBV10-3 and TRBJ2-7; TRBD2 is a possible D gene (5 bases). Per germline, CDR1 ENHRY and CDR2 SYGVKD. The CDR3 is 12 amino acids. Trimming cost V 4 bases and J 7 bases, with 11 bases left between them. CDR3 residues: CAISVNGEEQYF. The CDR3 DNA reads TGTGCCATCAGTGTAAACGGGGAGGAGCAGTACTTC.

The rearrangement joins TRBV11-2 to TRBJ2-6; 7 bases line up with TRBD1. The CDR3 loop spans 19 amino acids. Germline V gene lookup returns CDR1 SGHAT and CDR2 FQNNGV. With 4 bases clipped from V and 0 bases from J, the junction kept 12 bases outside the gene matches. Here the CDR3 DNA reads TGTGCCAGCAGCTCATTGACGGGACAGTCCGGCTCTGGGGCCAACGTCCTGACTTTC. This translates into CASSSLTGQSGSGANVLTF.

The J gene is TRBJ2-7, the V gene TRBV20-1; 9 bases map to TRBD1. This CDR3 spans 13 amino acids. Germline loops: CDR1 DFQATT, CDR2 SNEGSKA (reference sequence). V dropped 4 bases and J dropped 1; count of bases not matched to a gene: 2. This CDR3 reads CSATDRGSYEQYF. The CDR3 DNA reads TGCAGTGCTACAGACAGGGGGTCCTACGAGCAGTACTTC.

Only a few counts were recorded for this clonotype. The chain combines TRBV29-1 with TRBJ1-4; D remains unclear. The CDR3 length is 14 residues. Germline lookup yields CDR1 SQVTM and CDR2 ANQGSEA. V was shortened by 3 bases and J by 3 bases, with 11 bases between the two germline ends. The CDR3 reads CSVDALTANEKLFF. In DNA form, the CDR3 reads TGCAGCGTTGACGCCCTTACAGCTAATGAAAAACTGTTTTTT.

This chain uses TRBV6-2 or TRBV6-3 with TRBJ2-7, with D unclear. The DNA end favors TRBJ2-5, so the J call may be wrong. Germline V CDR1 and CDR2: MNHEY, SVGEGT. The CDR3 covers 14 residues. DNA of the CDR3: TGTGCCAGCAGTTCTCGTTCGGCTTTGGAGACCCAGTACTTC. Translating gives CASSSRSALETQYF.

The chain has TRBV7-3 and TRBJ2-7; 11 bases agree with TRBD2. Trimming took 5 bases from V and 2 from J; bases not matched to a gene: 5. Germline values: CDR1 SGHTA, CDR2 FQGTGA. This CDR3 is 15 amino acids long. The CDR3 sequence: CASSEGTSGPYEQYF. The CDR3 DNA reads TGTGCCAGCAGCGAAGGGACTAGCGGTCCCTACGAGCAGTACTTC. Variable domain in full (rest from reference TRBV7-3 and TRBJ2-7): GAGVSQTPSNKVTEKGKYVELRCDPISGHTALYWYRQSLGQGPEFLIYFQGTGAADDSGLPNDRFFAVRPEGSVSTLKIQRTERGDSAVYLCASSEGTSGPYEQYFGPGTRLTVT.

The V call is TRBV7-8, the J call TRBJ2-5; 8 bases align to TRBD2. This CDR3 contains 15 residues. Looked up from germline, CDR1 is SGHVS and CDR2 is FQNEAQ. The ends lost 7 bases at V and 5 bases at J; junction bases unmatched: 12. The CDR3 spells CASNLPGGAWETQYF. In DNA form, the CDR3 reads TGTGCCAGCAACCTCCCGGGGGGGGCCTGGGAGACCCAGTACTTC.

This clonotype showed up just once. The chain employs TRBV12-3 or TRBV12-4 and TRBJ1-4; 9 bases fit TRBD1. The CDR3 runs 16 residues. Trimming took 5 bases from V and 7 from J; bases not matched to a gene: 11. In DNA, the CDR3 is TGTGCCAGCAGTCAACTACGGGGACAGGGCACTGAAAAACTGTTTTTT. Translating gives CASSQLRGQGTEKLFF.

The gene calls are TRBV7-2 and TRBJ2-1, with a possible D match to TRBD2 (5 bases). This CDR3 is built from 15 residues. Germline-derived CDR1 and CDR2 are SGHTA and FQGNSA. V gave up 0 bases and J gave up 10 bases, with 16 bases separating them. The CDR3 bases are TGTGCCAGCAGCTTAGCTCCCACCGAGGGCTACGAGCAGTTCTTC. Its protein is CASSLAPTEGYEQFF.

The chain is built from TRBV7-9 and TRBJ1-1; D is ambiguous. Between the trimmed V and J ends, which lost 4 bases and 6 bases, there was a span of 9 bases. CDR1 and CDR2 from the germline V gene are SEHNR and FQNEAQ (reference sequence). The CDR3 is made up of 12 amino acids. CDR3 region: CASSSEWAEAFF. The CDR3 coding sequence is TGTGCCAGCAGCTCGGAGTGGGCTGAAGCTTTCTTT.

This chain uses TRBV7-2 with TRBJ2-3; D possibly matches TRBD1 or TRBD2 (5 bases each). Trimming pared 1 base from V and 6 bases from J, leaving 11 bases between. CDR1 SGHTA and CDR2 FQGNSA come from the germline V gene. This CDR3 is 14 amino acids long. In DNA form, the CDR3 reads TGTGCCAGCAGCTTAGTCGGGACGGGGGATACGCAGTATTTT. It yields the protein CASSLVGTGDTQYF. Variable domain in full (rest from reference TRBV7-2 and TRBJ2-3): GAGVSQSPSNKVTEKGKDVELRCDPISGHTALYWYRQSLGQGLEFLIYFQGNSAPDKSGLPSDRFSAERTGGSVSTLTIQRTQQEDSAVYLCASSLVGTGDTQYFGPGTRLTVL.

This chain uses TRBV11-2 with TRBJ1-5; no clear D gene. This CDR3 region has 13 residues. Trimming shortened V by 2 bases and J by 5 bases, and 7 bases separated the two germline ends. Germline V lookup: CDR1 SGHAT, CDR2 FQNNGV. The CDR3 sequence: CASSLNTHQPQHF. In nucleotides, the CDR3 is TGTGCCAGCAGCTTAAACACCCATCAGCCCCAGCATTTT.

The rearrangement joins TRBV6-1 to TRBJ2-3; D uncertain. The CDR3 loop spans 15 amino acids. Germline V gene lookup returns CDR1 MNHNS and CDR2 SASEGT. V was shortened by 4 bases and J by 0 bases, with 11 bases between the two germline ends. CDR3 bases: TGTGCCAGCAGTGTCCAGCTGAGTAGCACAGATACGCAGTATTTT. It specifies CASSVQLSSTDTQYF.

The J gene is TRBJ2-1, the V gene TRBV20-1, with 7 nucleotides matching TRBD2. The V segment lost 6 bases and the J segment 3 bases; nucleotides outside the gene matches: 11. Germline V gene data show CDR1 as DFQATT and CDR2 as SNEGSKA (reference sequence). The CDR3 contains 15 residues. CDR3 amino acids: CSAEDAGVNYNEQFF. CDR3 in DNA: TGCAGTGCCGAAGACGCGGGAGTTAACTACAATGAGCAGTTCTTC.

The rearrangement uses TRBV2 and TRBJ2-5; 11 nucleotides line up with TRBD1. The J call is in doubt because the DNA end fits TRBJ2-7 better. The germline CDR1 and CDR2 sequences are SNHLY and FYNNEI. This CDR3 is built from 18 residues. In DNA form, the CDR3 reads TGTGCCAGCAGTGAAGCTCCAAACCCCGGGACAGGGGGTGACGAGCAGTACTTC. Translation gives CASSEAPNPGTGGDEQYF.